This T cell receptor beta chain was sequenced for a study of blood T cell repertoires in COVID-19 (dated by TCRdb to 2019 to 2021). At the level of the whole study: Collaborator samples came from the United States, Italy and Spain and covered acute and convalescent phases of COVID-19. The prospective study material was composed of cDNA or gDNA derived from T cells, B-cell-depleted T cells, or PBMCs. Deeply sampled blood TCRbeta repertoires from subjects exposed to, actively infected with, or recovered from COVID-19 were included in the dataset. The repertoires were released in a freely available public database meant as a resource for research on the immune response to SARS-CoV-2. The samples were drawn from the first 160 participants of the ongoing ImmuneRACE study and from more than 1,000 subjects provided by 6 global collaborators. Sample metadata almost always included a de-identified subject ID, COVID-19 status, age in years and sex. Where available, HLA class I and class II types were taken from metadata supplied by the sample provider and were not determined by assay-based typing.

The germline V gene encodes CDR1 SGHKS and CDR2 YYEKEE (reference sequence). V is cut by 4 bases and J by 1 base, and the space between the germline ends is 11 bases. The CDR3 runs 14 amino acids, cysteine and phenylalanine included. Only CDR3 DNA is held: 42 bases, read in frame from base 1. Here is what the overall study found, with its caveats: The quantity of clinical and demographic metadata differed by source and by participant and was supplied without curation.

Each collaborating institution followed its own protocols to collect whole blood in K2EDTA tubes. Collaborator samples were shipped for TCRbeta analysis as frozen whole blood, isolated PBMCs, or DNA extracted from either sample type. The immunoSEQ Assay, a bias-controlled multiplex PCR, was used to amplify TCRbeta CDR3 regions from genomic DNA. In the source study's methods: The number of nucleated cells in each sample was estimated from the amplification of reference gene primers within the assay. To quantify the absolute abundance of each unique TCRbeta CDR3 rearrangement, sequence reads were collapsed and filtered. For each sample, productive Simpson clonality was calculated as the square root of Simpson's diversity index over productive rearrangements. Not all clones reach the TCRdb copy of this immuneACCESS table, which keeps in-frame sequences only. Checked studies attribute under half of the gap to unresolved V genes and leave the rest unexplained. V, J and clone size are those of that table, while D and trimming were read from the DNA. The sample table shows nearly 55,000 clones, and roughly nine tenths are seen once. The ten largest clonotypes hold about 7.3% of the sample.

Turning to this clone: Its antigen is unknown. Base qualities are missing; no much larger clone stands one base away.

The rearranged chain carries TRBV5-5 and TRBJ1-1, with TRBD1 tentatively as D gene (6 bases match). Sequenced: peripheral blood. This sequence originates from a woman aged 60 to 75 with active or convalescent COVID-19. The CDR3 protein sequence reads: CASSQGLANTEAFF. The bases read TGTGCCAGCAGCCAGGGGTTGGCGAACACTGAAGCTTTCTTT. Extended through the reference TRBV5-5 and TRBJ1-1 proteins, this CDR3 yields the full variable domain: DAGVTQSPTHLIKTRGQQVTLRCSPISGHKSVSWYQQVLGQGPQFIFQYYEKEERGRGNFPDRFSARQFPNYSSELNVNALLLGDSALYLCASSQGLANTEAFFGQGTRLTVV.